Presented here are 12 T cell receptor beta chains from one specimen sequenced in a study of T-cell reconstitution after alpha-beta-depleted transplantation in children. Library preparation (for TCRbeta) was performed with unique molecular identifiers. A single record per CDR3 protein comes from TCRdb applying MiXCR to the PCR reads. The data hold around 600,000 distinct CDR3 sequences, with 23% observed a single time. Sequencing used PBMCs, mostly from graft donor cells, obtained 360 days after TCRalphabeta/CD19-depleted stem cell transplant. The origin of the receptors is a boy under three years old who had a stem cell transplant for acute myeloid leukemia, so the T cells may come from the graft donor.

The chain is built from TRBV12-3 or TRBV12-4 and TRBJ1-5; D remains ambiguous. The CDR3 is 12 amino acids. V was pared by 3 bases and J by 5 bases, with 5 bases between. CDR3: CASSFWYQPQHF. CDR3 nucleotide sequence: TGTGCCAGCAGTTTTTGGTATCAGCCCCAGCATTTT.

This clonotype appeared many times. The chain joins TRBV12-3 or TRBV12-4 to TRBJ2-3; possible D gene TRBD2, 5 bases. V dropped 7 bases and J dropped 3 bases, with 20 bases sitting between them. The CDR3 runs 16 residues. CDR3 coding DNA: TGTGCCAGCACCCCTCTTGTGGGAGCATTGACAGATACGCAGTATTTT. Translation: CASTPLVGALTDTQYF.

This clonotype was detected ten times or more. The rearrangement links TRBV29-1 to TRBJ2-5; 8 nucleotides line up with TRBD2. Germline V gene sequence: CDR1 SQVTM, CDR2 ANQGSEA. The CDR3 sequence is 14 residues long. V was pared by 6 bases and J by 2 bases, with 8 bases of the junction left unmatched. This chain's CDR3 is CSVAGRASQETQYF. The CDR3, as DNA: TGCAGCGTCGCCGGGAGGGCTTCACAAGAGACCCAGTACTTC.

This clonotype showed up just a few times. The chain combines TRBV20-1 with TRBJ2-3, with D maybe TRBD1 (6 bases). This CDR3 spans 15 amino acids. CDR1 and CDR2 (germline): DFQATT, SNEGSKA (reference sequence). The V and J ends lost 4 bases and 8 bases respectively, with 22 bases between them. The CDR3 DNA sequence: TGCAGTGCTACTCCCAGACTCCCTCCACAGGGTACGCAGTATTTT. The encoded protein is CSATPRLPPQGTQYF.

The chain is built from TRBV20-1 and TRBJ2-1, with 11 bases that match TRBD2. V shed 5 bases, J shed 4 bases, and the junction held 4 bases outside the gene matches. The CDR3 contains 14 residues. CDR1 DFQATT and CDR2 SNEGSKA come from the germline V gene (reference sequence). CDR3 region: CSALLAGEYNEQFF. CDR3 coding DNA: TGCAGTGCTTTACTAGCGGGGGAGTACAATGAGCAGTTCTTC.

Note on this clonotype: Being one base from a much bigger clone, this may be a read error. This chain connects TRBV20-1 to TRBJ1-1, with TRBD1 matching 7 bases. The CDR3 is 17 amino acids. Germline CDR1 and CDR2: DFQATT and SNEGSKA (reference sequence). Here the CDR3 DNA reads TGCTGTGCTAGAGATCCGACAGGGAAGGGAATGAACACTGAAGCTTTCTTT. It codes for CCARDPTGKGMNTEAFF.

J is TRBJ2-1 and V is TRBV5-6; D is possibly TRBD1 (5 bases). The CDR3 runs to 16 residues. V dropped 0 bases and J dropped 3 bases, with 13 bases sitting between them. Germline V gene sequence: CDR1 SGHDT, CDR2 YYEEEE. CDR3 sequence: CASSLATRAYYNEQFF. In DNA form, the CDR3 reads TGTGCCAGCAGCTTGGCCACCAGGGCCTACTACAATGAGCAGTTCTTC.

This clonotype was detected many times. The V and J genes are TRBV29-1 and TRBJ2-7; TRBD2 agrees at 9 bases. CDR1 is SQVTM and CDR2 is ANQGSEA in the germline V gene. The CDR3 covers 13 residues. V shed 5 bases, J shed 3 bases, and the junction held 5 bases outside the gene matches. CDR3 in amino acids: CSVTSGGNYEQYF. Written as DNA, the CDR3 is TGCAGCGTTACGAGCGGGGGGAACTACGAGCAGTACTTC.

In its sample, this clonotype was seen a few times. The chain carries TRBV6-1 and TRBJ2-1; 9 bases match TRBD2. CDR1 is MNHNS, CDR2 SASEGT, per germline. The J segment lost 7 bases and the V segment lost 5 bases, leaving 9 bases of the junction unmatched. CDR3 length: 15 residues. The CDR3 spells CASSPAGGLGNEQFF. CDR3 nucleotide sequence: TGTGCCAGCAGTCCGGCGGGGGGGCTGGGGAATGAGCAGTTCTTC.

This clonotype occurred a few times. The genes are TRBV11-2 and TRBJ2-3; the D gene is possibly TRBD1 (5 bases). Germline CDR1 is SGHAT and CDR2 is FQNNGV. The V end lost 8 bases, the J end lost 2 bases, and 14 bases lay between the germline ends. The CDR3 spans 14 residues. The CDR3 nucleotides read TGTGCCAGCGAACCAGGGCCTGACACAGATACGCAGTATTTT. This gives the protein CASEPGPDTDTQYF.

In this sample, this clonotype turned up a few times. V and J are TRBV7-2 and TRBJ1-1, with D hard to call. V shed 3 bases and J shed 0 bases, with 11 bases lying between them. The CDR3 is 15 amino acids. Germline lookup yields CDR1 SGHTA and CDR2 FQGNSA. CDR3 DNA sequence: TGTGCCAGCAGCTTCGTATCGGGCCTGAACACTGAAGCTTTCTTT. The encoded protein is CASSFVSGLNTEAFF.

This clonotype was counted ten times or more. The gene calls are TRBV27 and TRBJ2-3; D call uncertain. Trimming shortened V by 5 bases and J by 1 base, and 7 bases separated the two germline ends. This CDR3 spans 13 amino acids. CDR1 and CDR2 (germline): MNHEY, SMNVEV (reference sequence). Here the CDR3 DNA reads TGTGCCAGCAGTCCTTGGGGCACAGATACGCAGTATTTT. This gives the protein CASSPWGTDTQYF.